These 14 T cell receptor beta chains came from one sample sequenced in a study of naive and memory T cell subsets. Two oligonucleotides, mixed equimolar, formed the beta constant-region primer covering TRBC1 and TRBC2. TCRdb reanalysed the UMI-ligation and nested PCR reads using MiXCR and keeps one entry per CDR3 protein. In the table there are 100,000 or so distinct CDR3 sequences, about 7% of which are singletons. The material sequenced was central memory CD4+ T cells from blood. The receptor source for this set is a human donor in good health.

This clonotype was seen ten or more times. The chain carries TRBV28 and TRBJ2-3, with 11 bases that match TRBD2. Losses at the gene ends were 1 base for V and 1 base for J; bases not matched to a gene: 13. CDR1 and CDR2 from the germline V gene are MDHEN and SYDVKM. This CDR3 has 20 residues. CDR3 protein: CASSLSTSGGPGGRTDTQYF. The DNA of the CDR3 is TGTGCCAGCAGTTTATCTACTAGCGGGGGACCCGGCGGGCGCACAGATACGCAGTATTTT.

This clonotype was recorded many times. The J gene is TRBJ2-1, the V gene TRBV14; D remains unclear. The V end was cut by 4 bases, the J end by 4 bases, with 11 bases between. Germline V gene sequence: CDR1 SGHDN, CDR2 FVKESK. The CDR3 sequence is 14 residues long. The CDR3 DNA follows: TGTGCCAGCAGCCCAAACCGAGGTTACAATGAGCAGTTCTTC. Encoded protein: CASSPNRGYNEQFF. Full variable domain (remainder filled in from reference TRBV14 and TRBJ2-1): EAGVTQFPSHSVIEKGQTVTLRCDPISGHDNLYWYRRVMGKEIKFLLHFVKESKQDESGMPNNRFLAERTGGTYSTLKVQPAELEDSGVYFCASSPNRGYNEQFFGPGTRLTVL.

This clonotype was seen ten or more times. This chain connects TRBV3-1 to TRBJ2-2; D call uncertain. V was pared by 4 bases and J by 0 bases, with 9 bases between. The CDR3 covers 15 residues. CDR1 is LGHDT, CDR2 YNNKEL, per germline (reference sequence). The CDR3 nucleotides are TGTGCCAGCAGCCTGCGGACGGCGAACACCGGGGAGCTGTTTTTT. Translation gives CASSLRTANTGELFF.

The sample holds a few counts of this clonotype. The chain couples TRBV20-1 to TRBJ2-4; perhaps TRBD1 as D (6 bases). Germline CDR1 is DFQATT and CDR2 is SNEGSKA (reference sequence). V gave up 5 bases and J gave up 1 base, with 12 bases separating them. The CDR3 contains 14 residues. DNA of the CDR3: TGCAGTGCTGTACAGGGATGGGCCAAAAACATTCAGTACTTC. Translated, it gives CSAVQGWAKNIQYF.

There are many counts of this clonotype. V and J are TRBV20-1 and TRBJ2-7, with D perhaps TRBD1 or TRBD2 (5 bases each). The CDR3 totals 14 residues. Trimming took 5 bases from V and 5 from J, leaving 19 bases between them. Germline CDR1 is DFQATT and CDR2 is SNEGSKA (reference sequence). CDR3 sequence (DNA): TGCAGTGCTTCCCGGGACGGGCTGGAGCACGAGCAGTACTTC. Translation: CSASRDGLEHEQYF.

The genes are TRBV23-1 and TRBJ2-4; tentatively, D is TRBD1 (5 bases). TRBV23-1 is flagged as an ORF with uncertain function. Trimming took off 0 bases at V and 0 bases at J, with 12 bases between the two ends. This CDR3 region has 17 residues. In DNA form, the CDR3 reads TGCGCCAGCAGTCAATCGGGGCCACGTCTAGCCAAAAACATTCAGTACTTC. Residues: CASSQSGPRLAKNIQYF.

This clonotype was counted ten times or more. V gene TRBV18 combines with J gene TRBJ1-6; the D gene is possibly TRBD1 (5 bases). The CDR3 loop spans 14 amino acids. CDR1 and CDR2 from the germline V gene are KGHSH and LQKENI. The V end lost 5 bases, the J end lost 9 bases, and 14 bases lay between the germline ends. The CDR3, as DNA: TGTGCCAGCTCAACCTCGGGGGATGCTTCACCCCTCCACTTT. The encoded protein is CASSTSGDASPLHF.

This clonotype was seen only a few times. The rearrangement links TRBV7-2 to TRBJ2-2, with D uncertain. V lost 1 base to trimming and J lost 4 bases, with 10 bases between them. CDR1 and CDR2 (germline): SGHTA, FQGNSA. The CDR3 has 15 residues. The CDR3 nucleotides read TGTGCCAGCAGCTTAGACGGGCGGACCACCGGGGAGCTGTTTTTT. This sequence encodes CASSLDGRTTGELFF.

This clonotype was observed many times. The rearrangement joins TRBV5-1 to TRBJ1-2; maybe TRBD1 (6 bases). This CDR3 spans 16 amino acids. Germline V CDR1 and CDR2: SGHRS, YFSETQ. V was clipped by 0 bases and J by 2 bases, with 14 bases between them. The CDR3 reads CASSLAAGAGNYGYTF. The CDR3 region has the DNA TGCGCCAGCAGCTTGGCGGCAGGGGCCGGAAACTATGGCTACACCTTC.

This clonotype was counted a few times. The V gene is TRBV7-9, the J gene TRBJ2-1; 8 nucleotides align to TRBD2. Germline V gene sequence: CDR1 SEHNR, CDR2 FQNEAQ (reference sequence). Unmatched junction bases numbered 6, after V lost 3 bases and J lost 14 bases. The CDR3 is 12 amino acids. This CDR3 reads CASSFSGTRKFF. CDR3 DNA: TGTGCCAGCAGCTTTTCTGGGACTAGGAAGTTCTTC.

The genes are TRBV7-3 and TRBJ2-1; 9 bases agree with TRBD2. V trimming: 0 bases; J trimming: 3 bases; junction bases outside the gene matches: 3. The germline V gene has CDR1 SGHTA and CDR2 FQGTGA. The CDR3 consists of 16 residues. DNA for the CDR3: TGTGCCAGCAGCTTAACGGCTAGCGGGAACTACAATGAGCAGTTCTTC. This codes for CASSLTASGNYNEQFF.

The chain is built from TRBV20-1 and TRBJ2-7, with 7 bases lining up with TRBD2. This CDR3 contains 16 residues. Germline CDR1 DFQATT, CDR2 SNEGSKA (reference sequence). The ends lost 3 bases at V and 3 bases at J; junction bases unmatched: 14. The CDR3 bases are TGCAGTGCTAGGAACGTGGAGGCTAGCGGCATCTACGAGCAGTACTTC. Its translation: CSARNVEASGIYEQYF.

There are many counts of this clonotype. V is TRBV6-5 and J is TRBJ2-1; TRBD2 matches 11 bases. The CDR3 runs to 17 residues. J was trimmed by 4 bases and V by 7 bases; bases with no gene match: 12. Germline values: CDR1 MNHEY, CDR2 SVGAGI. DNA for the CDR3: TGTGCCAGCACTACCTTAGTGGGGACTAGCGGTTACAATGAGCAGTTCTTC. Its translation is CASTTLVGTSGYNEQFF.

This clonotype has a handful of counts. The chain is built from TRBV7-2 and TRBJ2-3, with 7 bases fitting TRBD2. Losses at the gene ends were 5 bases for V and 6 bases for J; bases not matched to a gene: 11. The CDR3 sequence is 15 residues long. The V gene's germline CDR1 is SGHTA and CDR2 FQGNSA. The CDR3 region is CASSPRAGVADTQYF. The CDR3 DNA follows: TGTGCCAGCAGCCCACGGGCGGGAGTGGCTGATACGCAGTATTTT. Based on the CDR3 plus reference TRBV7-2 and TRBJ2-3, the full variable domain is GAGVSQSPSNKVTEKGKDVELRCDPISGHTALYWYRQSLGQGLEFLIYFQGNSAPDKSGLPSDRFSAERTGGSVSTLTIQRTQQEDSAVYLCASSPRAGVADTQYFGPGTRLTVL.